This is a list of T cell receptor beta chains from one sample in a study of cytomegalovirus exposure and HLA in healthy donors. Sequenced by immunoSEQ multiplex PCR; TCRdb stores in-frame clones only, minus some. Among approximately 180,000 clones, around four fifths were seen once, and the ten largest hold roughly 1.4%. The sequenced sample consisted of PBMCs. The receptors here all came from a woman aged 30 to 39 in good health and CMV-seropositive. Each CDR3 is given with its conserved first and last residue. The D gene is left open where the match is weak. Clone size is stated in some rows and not others, as once, few, many or a class when expanded.

cdr3_nt: TGCGCCAGCAGTGTCGCAGGGGCGACCTCCTACGAGCAGTACTTC; cdr3_aa: CASSVAGATSYEQYF; j_call: TRBJ2-7; cdr3_length: 15; clone_size: -; d_call: -; v_call: TRBV10-2
cdr3_nt: TGTGCCAGCAGCTTGGGGGACACCAATCAGCCCCAGCATTTT; cdr3_aa: CASSLGDTNQPQHF; j_call: TRBJ1-5; cdr3_length: 14; clone_size: few; d_call: -; v_call: TRBV5-6
cdr3_nt: TGTGCCAGCAGCCTCTCCAACAGGGCCCTTAATCAGCCCCAGCATTTT; cdr3_aa: CASSLSNRALNQPQHF; j_call: TRBJ1-5; cdr3_length: 16; clone_size: once; d_call: -; v_call: TRBV7-2
cdr3_nt: TGCGCCAGCAGTCACGTTTACTACGAGCAGTACTTC; cdr3_aa: CASSHVYYEQYF; j_call: TRBJ2-7; cdr3_length: 12; clone_size: few; d_call: -; v_call: TRBV23-1
cdr3_nt: TGTGCCAGCAGTTACTCGAAACTCTTGAACACTGAAGCTTTCTTT; cdr3_aa: CASSYSKLLNTEAFF; j_call: TRBJ1-1; cdr3_length: 15; clone_size: once; d_call: -; v_call: TRBV6-5
cdr3_nt: TGCGCCAGCAGCCCAACTAGCGGGGGGAGTTACAATGAGCAGTTCTTC; cdr3_aa: CASSPTSGGSYNEQFF; j_call: TRBJ2-1; cdr3_length: 16; clone_size: -; d_call: TRBD2; v_call: TRBV5-1
cdr3_nt: TGTGCCAGCCGTTGGGCTAGCGGGGGCGGGGGCGAGACCCAGTACTTC; cdr3_aa: CASRWASGGGGETQYF; j_call: TRBJ2-5; cdr3_length: 16; clone_size: -; d_call: TRBD2; v_call: TRBV6-5
cdr3_nt: TGTGCCAGCAGTTTGACGGAGCGATTCAATGAGCAGTTCTTC; cdr3_aa: CASSLTERFNEQFF; j_call: TRBJ2-1; cdr3_length: 14; clone_size: -; d_call: -; v_call: TRBV28
cdr3_nt: TGTGCCAGCAGTTACGAGGGACAGGGAAGCTATGGCTACACCTTC; cdr3_aa: CASSYEGQGSYGYTF; j_call: TRBJ1-2; cdr3_length: 15; clone_size: once; d_call: TRBD1; v_call: TRBV6-5
cdr3_nt: TGTGCCAGCAGCACCGCGGGGGGACTAGCGGGAGAGCAGTACTTC; cdr3_aa: CASSTAGGLAGEQYF; j_call: TRBJ2-7; cdr3_length: 15; clone_size: -; d_call: TRBD2; v_call: TRBV7-8
cdr3_nt: TGTGCCAGCAGCTTAGCTAGCGGGATCCCCTACGAGCAGTACTTC; cdr3_aa: CASSLASGIPYEQYF; j_call: TRBJ2-7; cdr3_length: 15; clone_size: few; d_call: TRBD2; v_call: TRBV7-6
cdr3_nt: TGTGCCAGCAGCTTAATTGCCGGGGCGGGAGGATCCTACAATGAGCAGTTCTTC; cdr3_aa: CASSLIAGAGGSYNEQFF; j_call: TRBJ2-1; cdr3_length: 18; clone_size: few; d_call: TRBD2; v_call: TRBV7-9
cdr3_nt: TGTGCCAGCAGCCAAGATTCGCTAGCGGGACCCTCGCGGGAGCAGTACTTC; cdr3_aa: CASSQDSLAGPSREQYF; j_call: TRBJ2-7; cdr3_length: 17; clone_size: few; d_call: TRBD2; v_call: TRBV4-2
cdr3_nt: TGTGCCAGCAGCTTCCCGGGACAGGGAGAGACCCAGTACTTC; cdr3_aa: CASSFPGQGETQYF; j_call: TRBJ2-5; cdr3_length: 14; clone_size: -; d_call: TRBD1; v_call: TRBV11-3
cdr3_nt: TGTGCCTGGACGGATGGGGCGCTTTACGAGCAGTACTTC; cdr3_aa: CAWTDGALYEQYF; j_call: TRBJ2-7; cdr3_length: 13; clone_size: few; d_call: -; v_call: TRBV30
cdr3_nt: TGTGCCAGCTCACAAGACAGGGATGAAGCTTTCTTT; cdr3_aa: CASSQDRDEAFF; j_call: TRBJ1-1; cdr3_length: 12; clone_size: -; d_call: TRBD1; v_call: TRBV18
cdr3_nt: TGTGCCAGCAGTCTGACAGGTTTAGGCGAGCAGTACTTC; cdr3_aa: CASSLTGLGEQYF; j_call: TRBJ2-7; cdr3_length: 13; clone_size: few; d_call: -; v_call: TRBV28
cdr3_nt: TGTGCCAGCAGGGAACACAGGACTGAAAAACTGTTTTTT; cdr3_aa: CASREHRTEKLFF; j_call: TRBJ1-4; cdr3_length: 13; clone_size: -; d_call: -; v_call: TRBV6-5
cdr3_nt: TGTGCCAGCAGCTTAGGGGACAGGGGTACCTACGAGCAGTACTTC; cdr3_aa: CASSLGDRGTYEQYF; j_call: TRBJ2-7; cdr3_length: 15; clone_size: -; d_call: TRBD1; v_call: TRBV7-6
cdr3_nt: TGTGCCAGCAGTGGTACACAGGGAATCGGGGAGCTGTTTTTT; cdr3_aa: CASSGTQGIGELFF; j_call: TRBJ2-2; cdr3_length: 14; clone_size: -; d_call: -; v_call: TRBV7-2
cdr3_nt: TGTGCCAGCAGCGCTCAAGAGACCCAGTACTTC; cdr3_aa: CASSAQETQYF; j_call: TRBJ2-5; cdr3_length: 11; clone_size: -; d_call: -; v_call: TRBV9
cdr3_nt: TGTGCCAGCACCCCCGGGACTCTGGGGGGCTACACCTTC; cdr3_aa: CASTPGTLGGYTF; j_call: TRBJ1-2; cdr3_length: 13; clone_size: -; d_call: -; v_call: TRBV28
cdr3_nt: TGTGCCTGGGGGCCCGGTTGGGGCTCGGGCACTGAAGCTTTCTTT; cdr3_aa: CAWGPGWGSGTEAFF; j_call: TRBJ1-1; cdr3_length: 15; clone_size: -; d_call: -; v_call: TRBV30
cdr3_nt: TGTGCCAGCTCAGGTGAGGTGGGGCAGTACTTC; cdr3_aa: CASSGEVGQYF; j_call: TRBJ2-7; cdr3_length: 11; clone_size: -; d_call: -; v_call: TRBV18
cdr3_nt: TGTGCCATCTCCAGGGGGCGCGACGCAGATACGCAGTATTTT; cdr3_aa: CAISRGRDADTQYF; j_call: TRBJ2-3; cdr3_length: 14; clone_size: -; d_call: TRBD1; v_call: TRBV10-3
cdr3_nt: TGTGCCAGCAGCCCATCGGGGACTATGCCCTACGAGCAGTACTTC; cdr3_aa: CASSPSGTMPYEQYF; j_call: TRBJ2-7; cdr3_length: 15; clone_size: -; d_call: TRBD2; v_call: TRBV7-3
cdr3_nt: TGTGCCAGCAGTGCCGGGACAGGGTCCTACAATGAGCAGTTCTTC; cdr3_aa: CASSAGTGSYNEQFF; j_call: TRBJ2-1; cdr3_length: 15; clone_size: once; d_call: TRBD1; v_call: TRBV27
cdr3_nt: TGTGCCAGCAGTCCCATTGGGGGGATACAAGCTTTCTTT; cdr3_aa: CASSPIGGIQAFF; j_call: TRBJ1-1; cdr3_length: 13; clone_size: -; d_call: -; v_call: TRBV28
cdr3_nt: TGTGCCATCAGTGAGTCACTAGCGGGAGCAGGCAATGAGCAGTTCTTC; cdr3_aa: CAISESLAGAGNEQFF; j_call: TRBJ2-1; cdr3_length: 16; clone_size: -; d_call: TRBD2; v_call: TRBV10-3
cdr3_nt: TGTGCCAGCAGTCCACAGAATAGCAATCAGCCCCAGCATTTT; cdr3_aa: CASSPQNSNQPQHF; j_call: TRBJ1-5; cdr3_length: 14; clone_size: once; d_call: -; v_call: TRBV27
cdr3_nt: TGTGCCAGCAGCTTGGGGGGTCCTACCGGGGGGCCCCAGCATTTT; cdr3_aa: CASSLGGPTGGPQHF; j_call: TRBJ1-5; cdr3_length: 15; clone_size: once; d_call: -; v_call: TRBV5-4
cdr3_nt: TGTGCCAGCAGTCCTAACCCGGGGTACACTGAAGCTTTCTTT; cdr3_aa: CASSPNPGYTEAFF; j_call: TRBJ1-1; cdr3_length: 14; clone_size: -; d_call: -; v_call: TRBV7-3
cdr3_nt: TGCGCCAGCAGCCAAGGACCAGAGGATCACTACGAGCAGTACTTC; cdr3_aa: CASSQGPEDHYEQYF; j_call: TRBJ2-7; cdr3_length: 15; clone_size: -; d_call: -; v_call: TRBV4-3
cdr3_nt: TGTGCCAGTAGTATAGCCAGGGACTCCTACGAGCAGTACTTC; cdr3_aa: CASSIARDSYEQYF; j_call: TRBJ2-7; cdr3_length: 14; clone_size: few; d_call: -; v_call: TRBV19
cdr3_nt: TGTGCCAGCAGCCCCGCCCAGGCTAACTATGGCTACACCTTC; cdr3_aa: CASSPAQANYGYTF; j_call: TRBJ1-2; cdr3_length: 14; clone_size: -; d_call: -; v_call: TRBV5-4
cdr3_nt: TGTGCCAGCAGCCAAGAACTAGCGTATGAGCAGTTCTTC; cdr3_aa: CASSQELAYEQFF; j_call: TRBJ2-1; cdr3_length: 13; clone_size: once; d_call: TRBD2; v_call: TRBV11-3
cdr3_nt: TGTGCCATCAGTGAGTCCCGGGACAGCGGAGCTTTCTTT; cdr3_aa: CAISESRDSGAFF; j_call: TRBJ1-1; cdr3_length: 13; clone_size: -; d_call: TRBD1; v_call: TRBV10-3
cdr3_nt: TGTGCCAGCAGCTCAGGACTAGCGGACCTATACAATGAGCAGTTCTTC; cdr3_aa: CASSSGLADLYNEQFF; j_call: TRBJ2-1; cdr3_length: 16; clone_size: -; d_call: TRBD2; v_call: TRBV5-4
cdr3_nt: TGTGCCAGCAGTGGCCCGCCCAGGGGGCTTTTCGAGCAGTACTTC; cdr3_aa: CASSGPPRGLFEQYF; j_call: TRBJ2-7; cdr3_length: 15; clone_size: -; d_call: TRBD1; v_call: TRBV6-1
cdr3_nt: TGTGCCAGCACTAGGACAGGGGGCACCGGGGAGCTGTTTTTT; cdr3_aa: CASTRTGGTGELFF; j_call: TRBJ2-2; cdr3_length: 14; clone_size: -; d_call: TRBD1; v_call: TRBV6-1
cdr3_nt: TGTGCCAGCAGTGAACTCTCAGGATACACCGGGGAGCTGTTTTTT; cdr3_aa: CASSELSGYTGELFF; j_call: TRBJ2-2; cdr3_length: 15; clone_size: -; d_call: -; v_call: TRBV2
cdr3_nt: TGTGCCAGCAGCTTAGGCGAGACTAGCACAGATACGCAGTATTTT; cdr3_aa: CASSLGETSTDTQYF; j_call: TRBJ2-3; cdr3_length: 15; clone_size: -; d_call: -; v_call: TRBV11-3
cdr3_nt: TGTGCCGTCAGCTCACTAGCTGCAGATACGCAGTATTTT; cdr3_aa: CAVSSLAADTQYF; j_call: TRBJ2-3; cdr3_length: 13; clone_size: -; d_call: -; v_call: TRBV10-3
cdr3_nt: TGTGCCTCCACCCGGGGGGGCGAGACCCAGTACTTC; cdr3_aa: CASTRGGETQYF; j_call: TRBJ2-5; cdr3_length: 12; clone_size: -; d_call: TRBD2; v_call: TRBV6-5
cdr3_nt: TGCGCCAGCAGCAGAAACCCACCACTAGCGGGAGGGCCTGGAGATACGCAGTATTTT; cdr3_aa: CASSRNPPLAGGPGDTQYF; j_call: TRBJ2-3; cdr3_length: 19; clone_size: -; d_call: TRBD2; v_call: TRBV5-1
cdr3_nt: TGTGCCAGCAGCTTCGCGGGGGCGGGAGTCGGGGAGCAGTACTTC; cdr3_aa: CASSFAGAGVGEQYF; j_call: TRBJ2-7; cdr3_length: 15; clone_size: few; d_call: -; v_call: TRBV5-6
cdr3_nt: TGTGCCAGCAGTGAAATGTCAGGGCAGGCGAAACTGTTTTTT; cdr3_aa: CASSEMSGQAKLFF; j_call: TRBJ1-4; cdr3_length: 14; clone_size: once; d_call: -; v_call: TRBV6-1
cdr3_nt: TGTGCCAGCAGCTTAGGGACTAGCGCGGTACCCTACGAGCAGTACTTC; cdr3_aa: CASSLGTSAVPYEQYF; j_call: TRBJ2-7; cdr3_length: 16; clone_size: -; d_call: TRBD2; v_call: TRBV7-8
cdr3_nt: TGTGCCAGCAGCCAAGAAGAGGGACAGTACAAGTTGAACACTGAAGCTTTCTTT; cdr3_aa: CASSQEEGQYKLNTEAFF; j_call: TRBJ1-1; cdr3_length: 18; clone_size: -; d_call: TRBD1; v_call: TRBV4-2
cdr3_nt: TGCGCCAGCAGCCAAGTAGGACAGAAGAGCAATCAGCCCCAGCATTTT; cdr3_aa: CASSQVGQKSNQPQHF; j_call: TRBJ1-5; cdr3_length: 16; clone_size: once; d_call: -; v_call: TRBV4-1
cdr3_nt: TGTGCCAGCAGCTTCCTGACTAGCCTCAGCTCCTACAATGAGCAGTTCTTC; cdr3_aa: CASSFLTSLSSYNEQFF; j_call: TRBJ2-1; cdr3_length: 17; clone_size: -; d_call: TRBD2; v_call: TRBV7-9